These 24 T cell receptor beta chains share one sample of origin, sequenced in a study of T cell changes during pregnancy in multiple sclerosis. TCRdb's table, derived via immunoSEQ multiplex PCR, lists solely in-frame clones and lacks some. The sample includes roughly 100,000 clones, 75% to 95% of them seen just once. The source was peripheral blood, collected after pregnancy. Receptors were obtained from a female donor in good health, enrolled as a control in a pregnancy study.

The rearrangement uses TRBV18 and TRBJ1-5, with TRBD1 matching 7 bases. CDR3 length: 15 amino acids. V trimming: 3 bases; J trimming: 3 bases; junction bases outside the gene matches: 5. Germline V gene lookup returns CDR1 KGHSH and CDR2 LQKENI. DNA of the CDR3: TGTGCCAGCTCACCCCGGACAGGCGCCAATCAGCCCCAGCATTTT. Amino acids: CASSPRTGANQPQHF. Looking up the rest from reference TRBV18 and TRBJ1-5 gives the full variable domain: NAGVMQNPRHLVRRRGQEARLRCSPMKGHSHVYWYRQLPEEGLKFMVYLQKENIIDESGMPKERFSAEFPKEGPSILRIQQVVRGDSAAYFCASSPRTGANQPQHFGDGTRLSIL.

The chain uses TRBV6-1 and TRBJ1-2, with D tentatively TRBD1 (5 bases). Germline CDR1 reads MNHNS; CDR2 reads SASEGT. V lost 1 base to trimming and J lost 1 base, with 10 bases between them. This CDR3 contains 15 residues. Here the CDR3 reads CASSEETDLNYGYTF. The CDR3 nucleotides read TGTGCCAGCAGTGAAGAGACAGATCTTAACTATGGCTACACCTTC.

This chain links TRBV19 with TRBJ1-5; weak D call: TRBD1 (5 bases). CDR1 is LNHDA and CDR2 is SQIVND in the germline V gene (reference sequence). The CDR3 extends over 13 amino acids. Trimming removed 7 bases from V and 9 bases from J, with 16 bases in between. The CDR3 sequence: CASTMGGDRPQHF. For the CDR3, the DNA is TGTGCCAGTACAATGGGGGGGGATAGGCCCCAGCATTTT. The entire variable domain, with the rest obtained from reference TRBV19 and TRBJ1-5, is as follows: DGGITQSPKYLFRKEGQNVTLSCEQNLNHDAMYWYRQDPGQGLRLIYYSQIVNDFQKGDIAEGYSVSREKKESFPLTVTSAQKNPTAFYLCASTMGGDRPQHFGDGTRLSIL.

The J gene is TRBJ2-3, the V gene TRBV6-1; 9 bases map to TRBD1. This CDR3 has 14 residues. The germline gives CDR1 MNHNS, CDR2 SASEGT. The trim removed 6 bases at V and 4 bases at J, leaving 5 bases unmatched. CDR3 coding DNA: TGTGCCAGCAGCTCGGGACAGGGTGCAGATACGCAGTATTTT. Protein product: CASSSGQGADTQYF.

The chain joins TRBV5-1 to TRBJ2-7; 7 bases align to TRBD1. V was pared by 5 bases and J by 2 bases, with 7 bases of the junction left unmatched. The CDR3 extends over 14 amino acids. In germline, CDR1 is SGHRS, CDR2 YFSETQ. The chain's CDR3 is CASSSAGTAYEQYF. The DNA of the CDR3 is TGCGCCAGCAGTTCCGCCGGGACAGCCTACGAGCAGTACTTC.

The chain links TRBV18 to TRBJ1-2, with 8 nucleotides matching TRBD1. V lost 5 bases, J lost 3 bases, and 11 bases stayed unmatched. The CDR3 covers 16 residues. Germline loops: CDR1 KGHSH, CDR2 LQKENI. Here the CDR3 reads CASSIGQGRGDYGYTF. In nucleotides, the CDR3 is TGTGCCAGCTCAATCGGACAGGGAAGAGGAGACTATGGCTACACCTTC. The full variable domain, in which reference TRBV18 and TRBJ1-2 provide the parts outside the CDR3, is NAGVMQNPRHLVRRRGQEARLRCSPMKGHSHVYWYRQLPEEGLKFMVYLQKENIIDESGMPKERFSAEFPKEGPSILRIQQVVRGDSAAYFCASSIGQGRGDYGYTFGSGTRLTVV.

This chain uses TRBV6-1 with TRBJ1-2; D may be TRBD1 (5 bases). V was cut by 6 bases and J by 4 bases, with 15 bases left in between. The CDR3 consists of 14 residues. The germline gives CDR1 MNHNS, CDR2 SASEGT. CDR3 protein: CASSRARGVYGYTF. CDR3 bases: TGTGCCAGCAGCCGAGCCCGGGGGGTCTATGGCTACACCTTC.

The rearrangement links TRBV11-2 to TRBJ2-7; D possibly corresponds to TRBD1 (6 bases). The CDR3 loop spans 16 amino acids. V lost 1 base and J lost 10, with 23 bases in between. CDR1 and CDR2 from the germline V gene are SGHAT and FQNNGV. For the CDR3, the DNA is TGTGCCAGCAGCTTAGCCCGAATGGTCACAGGGTTCTCTCAGTACTTC. Protein sequence: CASSLARMVTGFSQYF. Together with reference TRBV11-2 and TRBJ2-7, the CDR3 gives the full variable domain: EAGVAQSPRYKIIEKRQSVAFWCNPISGHATLYWYQQILGQGPKLLIQFQNNGVVDDSQLPKDRFSAERLKGVDSTLKIQPAKLEDSAVYLCASSLARMVTGFSQYFGPGTRLTVT.

V gene TRBV19 combines with J gene TRBJ2-1, with D tentatively TRBD1 (6 bases). The CDR3 runs 17 residues. The ends were cut back, 0 bases at V and 0 bases at J, with 12 bases in the middle. Looked up from germline, CDR1 is LNHDA and CDR2 is SQIVND (reference sequence). The CDR3: CASSIEGGKASYNEQFF. CDR3 sequence (DNA): TGTGCCAGTAGTATAGAAGGGGGAAAGGCCTCCTACAATGAGCAGTTCTTC.

The gene calls are TRBV7-9 and TRBJ2-7; TRBD1 matches 9 bases. The V segment lost 5 bases and the J segment 3 bases; nucleotides outside the gene matches: 5. CDR3 length: 14 amino acids. Germline loops: CDR1 SEHNR, CDR2 FQNEAQ (reference sequence). For the CDR3, the DNA is TGTGCCAGCAGCCGTCGGGGACAGGGCTACGAGCAGTACTTC. Amino acid sequence: CASSRRGQGYEQYF.

The chain is built from TRBV4-1 and TRBJ1-4, with D tentatively TRBD1 (6 bases). Germline V gene sequence: CDR1 MGHRA, CDR2 YSYEKL. This CDR3 has 15 amino acids. V lost 6 bases to trimming and J lost 0 bases, with 11 bases between them. Here the CDR3 DNA reads TGCGCCAGCAGTCCTACAGGGTCAACTAATGAAAAACTGTTTTTT. Amino acids: CASSPTGSTNEKLFF.

The gene calls are TRBV7-3 and TRBJ2-2; 8 nucleotides agree with TRBD2. V lost 7 bases to trimming and J lost 2 bases; unmatched junction nucleotides: 15. The length of the CDR3 is 18 residues. Germline V gene sequence: CDR1 SGHTA, CDR2 FQGTGA. The CDR3 sequence: CASTPGGSSGVNTGELFF. The CDR3 DNA is TGTGCCAGCACCCCGGGAGGGAGTAGCGGGGTCAACACCGGGGAGCTGTTTTTT. Full variable domain (rest looked up from reference TRBV7-3 and TRBJ2-2): GAGVSQTPSNKVTEKGKYVELRCDPISGHTALYWYRQSLGQGPEFLIYFQGTGAADDSGLPNDRFFAVRPEGSVSTLKIQRTERGDSAVYLCASTPGGSSGVNTGELFFGEGSRLTVL.

J is TRBJ1-5 and V is TRBV4-3; D remains unclear. Germline V gives CDR1 LGHNA, CDR2 YSLEER. Trimming pared 1 base from V and 4 bases from J, leaving 17 bases between. This CDR3 is built from 17 residues. DNA for the CDR3: TGCGCCAGCAGCCAAGGGTTAGGCAGGACTCTAAATCAGCCCCAGCATTTT. Protein: CASSQGLGRTLNQPQHF.

This chain joins TRBV27 and TRBJ1-2, with no clear D. V was clipped by 7 bases and J by 4 bases, with 19 bases between them. The CDR3 runs to 15 residues. CDR1 is MNHEY, CDR2 SMNVEV, per germline (reference sequence). This CDR3 reads CASTYSSGMGYGYTF. The CDR3 DNA sequence: TGTGCCAGCACATACAGCTCAGGCATGGGCTATGGCTACACCTTC.

The V call is TRBV28, the J call TRBJ2-6; 7 bases agree with TRBD1. Germline values: CDR1 MDHEN, CDR2 SYDVKM. V lost 5 bases and J lost 0; bases outside the gene matches: 4. CDR3 size: 16 residues. Written as DNA, the CDR3 is TGTGCCAGCAGTCTGGGGACAGTCTCTGGGGCCAACGTCCTGACTTTC. Translated: CASSLGTVSGANVLTF.

This clone has only one observation. V usage is TRBV15 and J usage is TRBJ2-3; D unresolved. This CDR3 region has 12 residues. Per germline, CDR1 LNHNV and CDR2 YYDKDF (reference sequence). Trimming removed 5 bases from V and 6 bases from J, with 9 bases in between. The chain's CDR3 is CATSPPGDTQYF. In DNA form, the CDR3 reads TGTGCCACCAGCCCCCCCGGGGATACGCAGTATTTT.

The chain combines TRBV7-3 with TRBJ1-1; no definite D call. This CDR3 contains 13 residues. Per the germline V gene, CDR1 is SGHTA and CDR2 is FQGTGA. With 1 base removed from V and 7 bases from J, the gap between germline ends came to 10 bases. The CDR3 sequence is CASSLSLGLEAFF. Here the CDR3 DNA reads TGTGCCAGCAGCTTAAGCTTGGGCCTTGAAGCTTTCTTT.

The rearrangement links TRBV27 to TRBJ1-2; D might be TRBD1 (5 bases). V lost 0 bases and J 3 bases, leaving 11 bases between the germline ends. Germline V gene data show CDR1 as MNHEY and CDR2 as SMNVEV (reference sequence). The CDR3 is 15 amino acids. The CDR3: CASSLSARADYGYTF. CDR3 bases: TGTGCCAGCAGTTTATCGGCCAGGGCAGACTATGGCTACACCTTC.

The chain employs TRBV7-2 and TRBJ2-5; D is ambiguous. The ends were cut back, 5 bases at V and 5 bases at J, with 18 bases in the middle. The CDR3 contains 15 residues. The germline V gene has CDR1 SGHTA and CDR2 FQGNSA. CDR3 protein: CASSPHPRGQETQYF. The CDR3 nucleotides are TGTGCCAGCAGCCCTCACCCCAGAGGTCAGGAGACCCAGTACTTC.

The chain combines TRBV27 with TRBJ2-6; no clear D gene. Trimming removed 3 bases at V and 0 bases at J, with 3 bases between. Germline V gives CDR1 MNHEY, CDR2 SMNVEV (reference sequence). This CDR3 is 14 amino acids long. CDR3 region: CASSFLSGANVLTF. Here the CDR3 DNA reads TGTGCCAGCAGTTTTCTCTCTGGGGCCAACGTCCTGACTTTC.

This rearrangement joins TRBV11-2 to TRBJ1-3, with 7 bases that match TRBD1. The CDR3 extends over 15 amino acids. V lost 5 bases to trimming and J lost 4 bases; unmatched junction nucleotides: 8. Germline V gene data show CDR1 as SGHAT and CDR2 as FQNNGV. The CDR3 nucleotides read TGTGCCAGCAGCACCGGGACAGTCGTGGGAAACACCATATATTTT. The encoded protein is CASSTGTVVGNTIYF.

The chain recombines TRBV27 with TRBJ1-2; 12 bases fit TRBD1. This CDR3 contains 17 residues. After removal of 0 bases from V and 5 bases from J, the junction contained 7 bases not matched to a gene. Germline lookup yields CDR1 MNHEY and CDR2 SMNVEV (reference sequence). The CDR3 protein is CASSLSGTGGQRYGYTF. The CDR3 region has the DNA TGTGCCAGCAGTTTATCGGGGACAGGGGGCCAAAGGTATGGCTACACCTTC.

The chain combines TRBV11-1 with TRBJ1-5, with D hard to call. Trimming left V 1 base short and J 7 bases short, with 8 bases between. Germline V gene sequence: CDR1 SGHAT, CDR2 FQDESV (reference sequence). The CDR3 covers 13 residues. The CDR3 spells CASSLDRRQPQHF. As DNA, the CDR3 is TGTGCCAGCAGCTTAGATAGGCGGCAGCCCCAGCATTTT.

Remarks on this clone: An end of the junction differs from the germline gene, which may be a read error. This rearrangement joins TRBV7-7 to TRBJ2-3, with D tentatively TRBD2 (7 bases). Germline assignment: CDR1 SSHAT and CDR2 FNYEAQ (reference sequence). The CDR3 sequence is 15 residues long. In nucleotides, the CDR3 is TGTGCTAGCAGCTTAGTAACAGGGAGGGCAGATACGCAGTATTTT. Translating it yields CASSLVTGRADTQYF.